Following are 15 T cell receptor beta chains from one sample sequenced in a study of human T cells and chemical hapten exposure. TCRdb redid the calling of the RACE reads with MiXCR, one entry per CDR3 protein. Here the sample spans roughly 98,000 distinct CDR3 sequences, roughly 12% being singletons. Time point reported: patch test 1, 2 weeks after DPC sensitization. Sample treatment: therapeutic diphenylcyclopropenone sensitization with weekly scalp DPC. Sequences were derived from whole blood, sampled in connection with sensitization to the hapten diphenylcyclopropenone (DPC). The receptors were sampled from a woman aged 35 to 49 with alopecia areata. Some clones in this sample may be carry-over from other donors' samples.

This clonotype was detected a few times. The chain joins TRBV14 to TRBJ1-1; D uncertain. Trimming shortened V by 1 base and J by 4 bases, and 13 bases separated the two germline ends. This CDR3 is 15 amino acids long. The germline V gene encodes CDR1 SGHDN and CDR2 FVKESK. The CDR3 DNA follows: TGTGCCAGCAGCCAAGGAGCCCCCACCCCCACTGAAGCTTTCTTT. It encodes CASSQGAPTPTEAFF.

V is TRBV18 and J is TRBJ1-1; D is ambiguous. The CDR3 has 13 residues. Germline V lookup: CDR1 KGHSH, CDR2 LQKENI. V was shortened by 2 bases and J by 5 bases, with 9 bases between the two germline ends. The CDR3 loop reads CASSPDGKTEAFF. The CDR3 DNA reads as TGTGCCAGCTCACCAGATGGGAAAACTGAAGCTTTCTTT.

This rearrangement joins TRBV7-9 to TRBJ2-7; 13 positions match TRBD2. This CDR3 spans 15 amino acids. Germline values: CDR1 SEHNR, CDR2 FQNEAQ (reference sequence). V was clipped by 3 bases and J by 6 bases; unmatched bases: 5. The DNA of the CDR3 is TGTGCCAGCAGCTTGGGGACTAGCGGGACGGGCGAGCAGTACTTC. This gives the protein CASSLGTSGTGEQYF.

The table lists this clonotype with a few counts. The V call is TRBV3-1, the J call TRBJ1-2; tentative D call: TRBD1 (5 bases). The CDR3 covers 16 residues. Trimming pared 3 bases from V and 0 bases from J, leaving 14 bases between. Per the germline V gene, CDR1 is LGHDT and CDR2 is YNNKEL (reference sequence). The CDR3 here is CASSHHRDFANYGYTF. For the CDR3, the DNA is TGTGCCAGCAGCCACCACCGGGACTTTGCTAACTATGGCTACACCTTC. The full variable domain, with the rest looked up from reference TRBV3-1 and TRBJ1-2, is DTAVSQTPKYLVTQMGNDKSIKCEQNLGHDTMYWYKQDSKKFLKIMFSYNNKELIINETVPNRFSPKSPDKAHLNLHINSLELGDSAVYFCASSHHRDFANYGYTFGSGTRLTVV.

A few counts support this clonotype. The chain recombines TRBV5-1 with TRBJ2-7; the D call may be TRBD1 or TRBD2 (5 bases each). The germline V gene encodes CDR1 SGHRS and CDR2 YFSETQ. Trimming took off 4 bases at V and 7 bases at J, with 18 bases between the two ends. The CDR3 has 14 amino acids. The DNA of the CDR3 is TGCGCCAGCAGCGAGGTTGCCGGGACCTCTGAGCAGTACTTC. Translation gives CASSEVAGTSEQYF.

This clonotype has at least ten counts. This rearrangement joins TRBV4-3 to TRBJ1-2, with 7 bases aligning to TRBD1. The CDR3 consists of 15 residues. CDR1 LGHNA and CDR2 YSLEER come from the germline V gene. J gave up 5 bases and V 0 bases, and 6 bases lay outside the gene matches. Here the CDR3 reads CASSQDVGTVYGYTF. CDR3 nucleotides: TGCGCCAGCAGCCAAGATGTGGGGACAGTTTATGGCTACACCTTC.

On this clonotype itself: Compared with germline, one end of the junction differs, possibly owing to a read error. The CDR3 DNA sequence: TGTGCTAGCAGCTTATCGCCTAGCGGAACAGATACGCAGTATTTT. This gives the protein CASSLSPSGTDTQYF. The J gene is TRBJ2-3, the V gene TRBV7-7, with TRBD2 matching 7 bases. CDR1 SSHAT and CDR2 FNYEAQ come from the germline V gene (reference sequence). This CDR3 spans 15 amino acids. Full variable domain (outside the CDR3, taken from reference TRBV7-7 and TRBJ2-3): GAGVSQSPRYKVTKRGQDVTLRCDPISSHATLYWYQQALGQGPEFLTYFNYEAQPDKSGLPSDRFSAERPEGSISTLTIQRTEQRDSAMYRCASSLSPSGTDTQYFGPGTRLTVL.

The sample holds a few counts of this clonotype. The junction shows a germline mismatch at one end, possibly a read error. The chain combines TRBV7-7 with TRBJ2-3; D is perhaps TRBD1 (5 bases). CDR1 and CDR2 from the germline V gene are SSHAT and FNYEAQ (reference sequence). This CDR3 has 13 amino acids. The CDR3 sequence: CASSMGRTDTQYF. In DNA, the CDR3 is TGTGCTAGCAGCATGGGGCGCACAGATACGCAGTATTTT.

This clonotype was recorded many times. The gene calls are TRBV5-4 and TRBJ2-5; no reliable D call. The CDR3 consists of 11 residues. V was clipped by 6 bases and J by 4 bases, with 7 bases between them. Germline lookup yields CDR1 SGHNT and CDR2 YYREEE (reference sequence). The chain's CDR3 is CASTLGETQYF. As DNA, the CDR3 is TGTGCCAGCACCCTAGGAGAGACCCAGTACTTC.

This clonotype came up a few times. The chain is built from TRBV7-6 and TRBJ2-5; D gene uncertain. With 5 bases removed from V and 1 base from J, the gap between germline ends came to 8 bases. Germline CDR1 reads SGHVS; CDR2 reads FNYEAQ. The CDR3 totals 13 residues. The CDR3 loop is CASSLGPQETQYF. Written as DNA, the CDR3 is TGTGCCAGCAGCCTTGGGCCCCAAGAGACCCAGTACTTC.

This clonotype was seen a few times. This rearrangement joins TRBV27 to TRBJ2-7, with TRBD1 identical over 7 bases. Germline trimming cut 2 bases from V and 2 bases from J; bases unmatched to any gene: 6. CDR1 is MNHEY, CDR2 SMNVEV, per germline (reference sequence). The CDR3 covers 15 residues. The CDR3 DNA follows: TGTGCCAGCAGTTTAGGCCGACAGGGCCCCTACGAGCAGTACTTC. It specifies CASSLGRQGPYEQYF.

This clonotype came up many times. V gene TRBV2 combines with J gene TRBJ1-5, with a tentative D call TRBD1 (5 bases). The CDR3 spans 13 residues. Per germline, CDR1 SNHLY and CDR2 FYNNEI. Deletions cut 2 bases from V and 15 bases from J, with 17 bases between. In DNA form, the CDR3 reads TGTGCCAGCAGTGAACGCGAATCGGGGACTTTGCATTTT. Translating it yields CASSERESGTLHF. The full variable domain, in which reference TRBV2 and TRBJ1-5 provide the parts outside the CDR3, is EPEVTQTPSHQVTQMGQEVILRCVPISNHLYFYWYRQILGQKVEFLVSFYNNEISEKSEIFDDQFSVERPDGSNFTLKIRSTKLEDSAMYFCASSERESGTLHFGDGTRLSIL.

The chain recombines TRBV29-1 with TRBJ2-5; D is uncertain. V lost 4 bases, J lost 4 bases, and 10 bases lay in between. The CDR3 totals 12 residues. Looked up from germline, CDR1 is SQVTM and CDR2 is ANQGSEA. The CDR3 loop is CSVVKLAETQYF. CDR3 sequence (DNA): TGCAGCGTTGTGAAGTTAGCAGAGACCCAGTACTTC.

The table lists this clonotype with a few counts. The J gene is TRBJ2-5, the V gene TRBV2; D could derive from TRBD1 or TRBD2 (5 bases each). The germline V and J ends were trimmed by 5 bases and 1 base, with 11 bases remaining between them. There are 14 residues in the CDR3. The germline gives CDR1 SNHLY, CDR2 FYNNEI. CDR3 coding DNA: TGTGCCAGCAGTTCCTGGGGGATCCAAGAGACCCAGTACTTC. Translated: CASSSWGIQETQYF.

V and J are TRBV28 and TRBJ2-5; D may be TRBD2 (5 bases). V lost 4 bases to trimming and J lost 6 bases, with 12 bases between them. The CDR3 loop spans 13 amino acids. The germline V gene has CDR1 MDHEN and CDR2 SYDVKM. The CDR3 nucleotides are TGTGCCAGCAGTTCCCCCGGGGTGAAGACCCAGTACTTC. This translates into CASSSPGVKTQYF.